The clone carrying this T cell receptor (beta chain) showed up just a few times. Trimming stripped 3 bases from V and 4 bases from J, with 6 bases between. The CDR3 consists of 11 residues. Germline V gene sequence: CDR1 DFQATT, CDR2 SNEGSKA (reference sequence). The data belong to a study of T cell changes during pregnancy in multiple sclerosis. Profiling relied on immunoSEQ multiplex PCR, and the TCRdb table lists in-frame clones only, not all of them. The repertoire holds tens of thousands of clones, with 90% as singletons. The sample was peripheral blood, taken in the first trimester of pregnancy. The TCR originated in a female donor in good health, enrolled as a control in a pregnancy study. This chain connects TRBV20-1 to TRBJ1-2; D is ambiguous. CDR3 protein: CSASDFYGYTF. CDR3 nucleotide sequence: TGCAGTGCTAGTGACTTCTATGGCTACACCTTC.